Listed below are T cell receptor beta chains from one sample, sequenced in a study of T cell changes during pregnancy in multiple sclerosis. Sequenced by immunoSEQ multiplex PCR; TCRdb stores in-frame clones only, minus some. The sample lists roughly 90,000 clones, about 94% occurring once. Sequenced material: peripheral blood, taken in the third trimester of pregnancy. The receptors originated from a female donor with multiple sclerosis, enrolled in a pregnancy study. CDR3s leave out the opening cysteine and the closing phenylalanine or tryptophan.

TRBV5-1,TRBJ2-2,ASSPGTSGATGELF
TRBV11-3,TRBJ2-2,ASSLRAGGRTGELF
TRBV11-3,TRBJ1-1,ASSLVRTGENTEAF
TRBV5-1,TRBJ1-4,ASSLRPLGTDNEKLF
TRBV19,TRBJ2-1,ASSPSFNEQF
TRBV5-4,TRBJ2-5,ASRLRTGGETQY
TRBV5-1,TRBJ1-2,ASSPGQGYGYT
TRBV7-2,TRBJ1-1,ASSHTPGNTEAF
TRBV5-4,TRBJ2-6,ASSSQGDVLSGANVLT
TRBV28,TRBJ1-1,ASSSPRGIEAF
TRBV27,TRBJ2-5,ASSPGTSGSRFQETQY
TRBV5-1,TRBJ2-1,ASSSGTVGNEQF
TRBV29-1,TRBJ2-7,SVEKDRAINEQY
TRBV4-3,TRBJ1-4,ASSQTGTGEKLF
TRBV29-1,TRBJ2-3,SVSSGSRDTQY
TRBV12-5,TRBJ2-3,ASAWGGGPPDTQY
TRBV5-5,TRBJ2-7,ASSLGEGPYEQY
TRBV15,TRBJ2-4,ATSSSLGLAKNIQY
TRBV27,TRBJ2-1,ASSLVTGVAYNEQF
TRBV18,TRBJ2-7,ASSPETEQY
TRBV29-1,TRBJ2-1,SVAGLAGGEQF
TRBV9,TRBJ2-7,ASSVYGGGYEQY
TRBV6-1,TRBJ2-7,ASRQQPFSYEQY
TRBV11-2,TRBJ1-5,ASSLIGGNQPQH
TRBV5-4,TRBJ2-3,ASSAGTSGRIDTQY
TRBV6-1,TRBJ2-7,ASSEGVQGAFEQY
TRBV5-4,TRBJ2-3,ASSLPGADTQY
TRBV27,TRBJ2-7,ASRPGTGSSYEQY
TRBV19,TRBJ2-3,ASNAMGFGTGHTDTQY
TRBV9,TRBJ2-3,ASSVEADKGTDTQY
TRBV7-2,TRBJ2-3,ASSLAWSRDTQY
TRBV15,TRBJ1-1,ATSRGGGGPYTEAF
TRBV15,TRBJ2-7,ATSSARGQGSYEQY
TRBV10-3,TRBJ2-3,AIRGGAPDTQY
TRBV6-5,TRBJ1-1,ASSFRTGMNTEAF
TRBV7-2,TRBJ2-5,ASSLGHYQETQY
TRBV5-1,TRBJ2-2,ASSLGLTGELF
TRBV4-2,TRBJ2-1,ASSQTSGRATPQQF
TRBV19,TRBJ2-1,ATQLAGVKNEQF
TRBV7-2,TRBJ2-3,ASTPGTSGRPLADTQY
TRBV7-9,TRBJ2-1,ASSFRQGPFSYNEQF
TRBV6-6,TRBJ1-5,ASSYPSRSNQPQH
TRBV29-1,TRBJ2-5,SVGGETQY
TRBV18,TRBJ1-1,ASSYNRGVDTEAF
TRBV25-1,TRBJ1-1,ASSGMAAEAF
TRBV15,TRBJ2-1,ATSIDRNNEQF